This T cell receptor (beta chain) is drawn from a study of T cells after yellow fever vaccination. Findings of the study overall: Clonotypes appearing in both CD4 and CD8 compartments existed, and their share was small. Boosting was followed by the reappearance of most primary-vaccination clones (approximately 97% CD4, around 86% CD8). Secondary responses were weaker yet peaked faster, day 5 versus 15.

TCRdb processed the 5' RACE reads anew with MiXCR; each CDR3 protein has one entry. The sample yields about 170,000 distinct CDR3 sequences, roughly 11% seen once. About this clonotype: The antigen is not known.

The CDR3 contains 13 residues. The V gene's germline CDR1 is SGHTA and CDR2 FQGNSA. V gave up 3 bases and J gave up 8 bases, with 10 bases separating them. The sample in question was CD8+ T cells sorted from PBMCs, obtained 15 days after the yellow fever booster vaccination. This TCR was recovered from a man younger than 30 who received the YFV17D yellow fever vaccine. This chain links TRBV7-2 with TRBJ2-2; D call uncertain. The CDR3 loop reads CASSFLGVGELFF. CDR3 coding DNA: TGTGCCAGCAGCTTTTTGGGCGTTGGGGAGCTGTTTTTT.